This TCR beta chain was recorded in a study of cytomegalovirus exposure and HLA in healthy donors. Study background: The approximately 120 validation repertoires, a later analysis reported, used the same platform as the 600 to 700 first-cohort repertoires. Study-wide results and limits: Using the classifier, cytomegalovirus status was reportedly diagnosed with high specificity and sensitivity. Many donors shared some public TCRs, even though most TCR sequences were rare.

A note on this clone: Its antigen is undetermined.

Trimming removed 0 bases from V and 3 bases from J, with 6 bases in between. The CDR3 extends over 13 amino acids. Germline assignment: CDR1 SGHRS and CDR2 YFSETQ. Clones were read by immunoSEQ multiplex PCR, and TCRdb kept only the in-frame ones, dropping some. The sample holds more than 95,000 clones, 70% to 90% seen once. The gene calls are TRBV5-1 and TRBJ2-5; D is unresolved. This clonotype originated in a woman between 18 and 29 years old in good health and CMV-seronegative. The specimen sequenced was PBMCs. The CDR3 sequence: CASSLGQKETQYF. The CDR3 nucleotides are TGCGCCAGCAGCTTGGGCCAGAAAGAGACCCAGTACTTC.